This record looks at one T cell receptor beta chain sequence and its context. Its antigen is not identified. The data stem from a study of OX40 agonist ivuxolimab in advanced cancers. Overall study context: Males comprised roughly four fifths of the group, whose mean age was approximately 60 years (range 23 to 79). Findings and limits, study-wide: With doses of 0.1-3.0 mg/kg, partial responders showed among the lowest clonal expansion. At 0.1 to 3.0 mg/kg, CD4+ and CD8+ blood T cells expanded clonally by week 6. Low levels of normalized T-cell clonal expansion also appeared in some nonresponders.

Assay used: immunoSEQ multiplex PCR; TCRdb lists only in-frame clones, some missing. This sample has around 70,000 clones, with just under 85% found just once. V lost 7 bases, J lost 2 bases, and 8 bases lay in between. The CDR3 extends over 12 amino acids. Looked up from germline, CDR1 is MDHEN and CDR2 is SYDVKM. The sequence derives from an adult with an advanced solid tumor such as melanoma, head and neck, liver or kidney cancer. Material: CD4+ or CD8+ T cells sorted from blood, obtained in a trial of the OX40 agonist ivuxolimab. V and J are TRBV28 and TRBJ1-2; D remains unclear. This CDR3 is CASNGENYGYTF. CDR3 nucleotide sequence: TGTGCCAGCAATGGTGAGAACTATGGCTACACCTTC.